This passage covers 19 T cell receptor beta chains from one sample sequenced in a study of blood T cell repertoires in COVID-19. TCRdb's table, derived via immunoSEQ multiplex PCR, lists solely in-frame clones and lacks some. The sample holds around 23,000 clones, over 55% seen once. The sample consisted of peripheral blood. These receptors originate from a woman older than 75 with acute or convalescent COVID-19.

The V and J genes are TRBV19 and TRBJ1-1; D unclear. The CDR3 covers 17 residues. V was trimmed by 3 bases and J by 5 bases, leaving 22 bases between them. Germline CDR1 and CDR2: LNHDA and SQIVND (reference sequence). The DNA for the CDR3 is TGTGCCAGTAGTATTCCACTCTCCGTCGGGGTGGGTACTGAAGCTTTCTTT. Translating it yields CASSIPLSVGVGTEAFF.

CDR3 sequence reads: CASSTLEGGRAYNEQFF. DNA of the CDR3: TGTGCCAGTAGTACTCTTGAGGGCGGGAGGGCCTACAATGAGCAGTTCTTC. The rearrangement links TRBV19 to TRBJ2-1, with TRBD2 matching 9 bases. V gave up 4 bases and J gave up 2 bases; unmatched junction bases: 9. The CDR3 covers 17 residues. CDR1 and CDR2 (germline): LNHDA, SQIVND (reference sequence).

This clone was observed a handful of times. This chain links TRBV4-2 with TRBJ2-5; 7 nucleotides align to TRBD2. The CDR3 covers 14 residues. Germline CDR1 reads LGHNA; CDR2 reads YNFKEQ. V trimming: 1 base; J trimming: 3 bases; junction bases outside the gene matches: 2. The CDR3 loop reads CASSQGLAKETQYF. CDR3 in DNA: TGTGCCAGCAGCCAAGGACTAGCCAAAGAGACCCAGTACTTC.

DNA of the CDR3: TGTGCCAGCTCGCTTACAGGGGGCGGTGAAAAACTGTTTTTT. Amino acids: CASSLTGGGEKLFF. The gene calls are TRBV18 and TRBJ1-4; 9 bases are a match to TRBD1. Losses at the gene ends were 6 bases for V and 7 bases for J; bases not matched to a gene: 6. Germline CDR1 reads KGHSH; CDR2 reads LQKENI. CDR3 length: 14 residues.

The rearrangement links TRBV30 to TRBJ1-1; 9 bases match TRBD1. The J segment lost 4 bases and the V segment lost 6 bases, leaving 6 bases of the junction unmatched. This CDR3 spans 13 amino acids. Germline CDR1 is GTSNPN and CDR2 is SVGIG (reference sequence). CDR3 DNA: TGTGCCTGCAACAGGGGGCGGTTCACTGAAGCTTTCTTT. Translated, it gives CACNRGRFTEAFF.

The CDR3, as DNA: TGTGCCAGTAGGATCAGGGGGCGACTTGGAAACACCATATATTTT. Protein product: CASRIRGRLGNTIYF. The gene calls are TRBV19 and TRBJ1-3, with TRBD1 identical over 8 bases. V was pared by 6 bases and J by 3 bases, with 7 bases of the junction left unmatched. The length of the CDR3 is 15 residues. Germline loops: CDR1 LNHDA, CDR2 SQIVND (reference sequence).

This clone was detected only a few times. The rearrangement uses TRBV5-6 and TRBJ2-1, with D possibly being TRBD1 (5 bases). The length of the CDR3 is 13 residues. In germline, CDR1 is SGHDT, CDR2 YYEEEE. V was trimmed by 4 bases and J by 3 bases, leaving 8 bases between them. CDR3 nucleotide sequence: TGTGCCAGCAGCCTAACAGGCTACAATGAGCAGTTCTTC. This codes for CASSLTGYNEQFF.

This clone was seen only a few times. This rearrangement joins TRBV6-5 to TRBJ1-6; D gene uncertain. V lost 5 bases to trimming and J lost 7 bases, with 15 bases between them. The CDR3 loop spans 15 amino acids. Germline CDR1 MNHEY, CDR2 SVGAGI. The CDR3 reads CASSPGRSPNSPLHF. CDR3 bases: TGTGCCAGCAGTCCCGGTCGTTCCCCGAATTCACCCCTCCACTTT.

This chain uses TRBV12-3 or TRBV12-4 with TRBJ2-2; D perhaps matches TRBD1 (6 bases). The CDR3 is 13 amino acids. The V gene lost 6 bases and the J gene lost 6 bases, with 11 bases spanning the gap. The CDR3 nucleotides are TGTGCCAGCAGGTGGGGGCCGCCCGGGGAGCTGTTTTTT. Translation gives CASRWGPPGELFF.

There are a few counts of this clone. The chain carries TRBV19 and TRBJ2-7; 7 bases map to TRBD1. V lost 10 bases, J lost 1 base, and 7 bases stayed unmatched. The CDR3 has 13 residues. Germline CDR1 and CDR2: LNHDA and SQIVND (reference sequence). Written as DNA, the CDR3 is TGTGCCACGAAGAGGGACAGTTCCTACGAGCAGTACTTC. Translated: CATKRDSSYEQYF.

The J gene is TRBJ2-7, the V gene TRBV29-1; 11 bases fit TRBD1. The V gene end was trimmed by 7 bases and the J gene end by 0 bases; junction bases not matched to a gene: 14. Germline V gives CDR1 SQVTM, CDR2 ANQGSEA. The CDR3 is made up of 17 amino acids. Written as DNA, the CDR3 is TGCAGCGGTTTCCGTGGACAGGGGGCGAAAAGCTCCTACGAGCAGTACTTC. It encodes CSGFRGQGAKSSYEQYF.

This chain connects TRBV11-3 to TRBJ2-1; TRBD1 matches at 9 bases. The V segment lost 1 base and the J segment 5 bases; nucleotides outside the gene matches: 3. The V gene's germline CDR1 is SGHNT and CDR2 YENEEA. CDR3 length equals 15 residues. CDR3 in amino acids: CASSLATGGNNEQFF. The CDR3 nucleotides are TGTGCCAGCAGCTTAGCCACAGGGGGCAACAATGAGCAGTTCTTC.

The J gene is TRBJ2-1, the V gene TRBV4-3; 13 bases fit TRBD2. Germline loops: CDR1 LGHNA, CDR2 YSLEER. V dropped 0 bases and J dropped 7; count of bases not matched to a gene: 6. This CDR3 has 17 amino acids. CDR3 nucleotides: TGCGCCAGCAGCCAAGATCGTTCGGGACTAGCGGGGAATGAGCAGTTCTTC. Amino acids: CASSQDRSGLAGNEQFF.

This clone was recorded a few times. The chain has TRBV7-9 and TRBJ2-1; 10 nucleotides agree with TRBD2. J gave up 5 bases and V 5 bases, and 3 bases lay outside the gene matches. The germline CDR1 and CDR2 sequences are SEHNR and FQNEAQ (reference sequence). The CDR3 has 14 residues. The CDR3 is CASSPSGGDNEQFF. The CDR3 nucleotides read TGTGCCAGCAGCCCGAGCGGGGGGGACAATGAGCAGTTCTTC.

The chain uses TRBV12-3 or TRBV12-4 and TRBJ2-1; a weak D match, TRBD2 (5 bases). Trimming pared 2 bases from V and 6 bases from J, leaving 8 bases between. CDR3 size: 13 residues. Written as DNA, the CDR3 is TGTGCCAGCAGTTTAATCGAGGGCAATGAGCAGTTCTTC. Translating it yields CASSLIEGNEQFF.

V and J are TRBV29-1 and TRBJ2-3; TRBD1 might be the D (5 bases). The V gene's germline CDR1 is SQVTM and CDR2 ANQGSEA. The CDR3 has 13 amino acids. Trimming cost V 8 bases and J 4 bases, with 16 bases left between them. The CDR3 protein is CSFLGQGSDTQYF. In nucleotides, the CDR3 is TGCAGCTTCCTAGGGCAGGGATCAGATACGCAGTATTTT.

The J gene is TRBJ2-1, the V gene TRBV18; tentatively, D is TRBD2 (6 bases). From germline, CDR1 is KGHSH and CDR2 LQKENI. The CDR3 runs 16 residues. V was trimmed by 0 bases and J by 5 bases, leaving 14 bases between them. In nucleotides, the CDR3 is TGTGCCAGCTCACCACCGAACGGGAGAAGCCACAATGAGCAGTTCTTC. Encoded protein: CASSPPNGRSHNEQFF.

V and J are TRBV3-1 (or the pseudogene TRBV3-2) and TRBJ2-1; TRBD1 might be the D (6 bases). V gave up 5 bases and J gave up 15 bases, with 17 bases separating them. The CDR3 runs to 12 residues. Germline V gene sequence: CDR1 LGHDT, CDR2 YNNKEL (reference sequence). The CDR3: CASSFPGTSPFF. The CDR3 region has the DNA TGTGCCAGCAGCTTCCCCGGGACATCCCCGTTCTTC.

The chain employs TRBV9 and TRBJ1-1, with 10 bases identical to TRBD1. There are 15 residues in the CDR3. Unmatched junction bases numbered 9, after V lost 5 bases and J lost 5 bases. Germline V gene lookup returns CDR1 SGDLS and CDR2 YYNGEE. The DNA of the CDR3 is TGTGCCAGCAGAAAATCCGGGACAGGGGAAACTGAAGCTTTCTTT. Amino acids: CASRKSGTGETEAFF.